A selection of T cell receptor beta chains follows, all from one sample in a study of blood T cell repertoires in COVID-19. TCRdb's copy holds only in-frame clones and misses some; the assay was immunoSEQ multiplex PCR. The table lists a few hundred thousand clones, 90% of them singletons, with around 4.5% in the top ten. Sequencing was done on a sample of PBMCs or T cells enriched from blood (not recorded which). Every receptor here comes from a woman between 18 and 29 years old with acute COVID-19. Each CDR3 is given with its conserved first and last residue. D genes are given only for firm matches. For some rows the clone size is stated as once, few or many, or as a class when expanded; others skip it.

j_call: TRBJ2-2
v_call: TRBV5-1
d_call: -
clone_size: -
cdr3_nt: TGCGCCAGTCAGCTCGGGTCGAACACCGGGGAGCTGTTTTTT
cdr3_aa: CASQLGSNTGELFF

j_call: TRBJ1-5
v_call: TRBV28
d_call: -
clone_size: -
cdr3_nt: TGTGCCACCTTGCCCCAGTCTAGCAATCAGCCCCAGCATTTT
cdr3_aa: CATLPQSSNQPQHF

j_call: TRBJ1-2
v_call: TRBV12-2
d_call: -
clone_size: few
cdr3_nt: TGTGCAAGTCGCCTCCCCGGAGGGTTGACGGATGGCTACACCTTC
cdr3_aa: CASRLPGGLTDGYTF

j_call: TRBJ1-2
v_call: TRBV28
d_call: -
clone_size: -
cdr3_nt: TGTGCCAGCAGCCTTGACAGTTGGAACGGGCTCGGCTATGGCTACACCTTC
cdr3_aa: CASSLDSWNGLGYGYTF

j_call: TRBJ2-7
v_call: TRBV2
d_call: -
clone_size: -
cdr3_nt: TGTGCCAGCAGCCCGACAGTCAGCTCCTACGAGCAGTACTTC
cdr3_aa: CASSPTVSSYEQYF

j_call: TRBJ2-1
v_call: TRBV19
d_call: TRBD1
clone_size: -
cdr3_nt: TGTGCCAGTACCTCGGGACCGGGACAGGGGACAGGTGAGCAGTTCTTC
cdr3_aa: CASTSGPGQGTGEQFF

j_call: TRBJ1-1
v_call: TRBV19
d_call: TRBD1
clone_size: -
cdr3_nt: TGTGCCAGTAGTACGGCCGGGACAGCCCCAAACACTGAAGCTTTCTTT
cdr3_aa: CASSTAGTAPNTEAFF

j_call: TRBJ1-6
v_call: TRBV5-1
d_call: TRBD1
clone_size: -
cdr3_nt: TGCGCCAGCAGCGTCCGGGACAGGGCGTATTCACCCCTCCACTTT
cdr3_aa: CASSVRDRAYSPLHF

j_call: TRBJ2-1
v_call: TRBV9
d_call: TRBD2
clone_size: -
cdr3_nt: TGTGCCAGCAGCGTAGCGGCGGGAGGGCACAATGAGCAGTTCTTC
cdr3_aa: CASSVAAGGHNEQFF

j_call: TRBJ1-1
v_call: TRBV5-4
d_call: -
clone_size: once
cdr3_nt: TGTGCCAGCAGACCCGACAGTGTGAACACTGAAGCTTTCTTT
cdr3_aa: CASRPDSVNTEAFF

j_call: TRBJ1-2
v_call: TRBV27
d_call: -
clone_size: -
cdr3_nt: TGTGCCAGCAGCCCCGGGATGGGTTACTATGGCTACACCTTC
cdr3_aa: CASSPGMGYYGYTF

j_call: TRBJ1-1
v_call: TRBV5-4
d_call: -
clone_size: -
cdr3_nt: TGTGCCAGCAGCTGGAAGGAGGGAGGCACTGAAGCTTTCTTT
cdr3_aa: CASSWKEGGTEAFF

j_call: TRBJ2-1
v_call: TRBV6-5
d_call: -
clone_size: -
cdr3_nt: TGTGCCAGTTCGACAGACAATGAGCAGTTCTTC
cdr3_aa: CASSTDNEQFF

j_call: TRBJ1-1
v_call: TRBV7-9
d_call: -
clone_size: -
cdr3_nt: TGTGCCAGCAGCTTAAAACCGATCGAGGCTTTCTTT
cdr3_aa: CASSLKPIEAFF

j_call: TRBJ1-4
v_call: TRBV3-1/TRBV3-2
d_call: TRBD1
clone_size: -
cdr3_nt: TGTGCCAGCAGCCAGATTCGGACAGGGAATGAAAAACTGTTTTTT
cdr3_aa: CASSQIRTGNEKLFF

j_call: TRBJ2-5
v_call: TRBV18
d_call: TRBD1
clone_size: -
cdr3_nt: TGTGCCAGCTCATCCTGGGACAGCTTTTCAAGGGGCCAGTACTTC
cdr3_aa: CASSSWDSFSRGQYF

j_call: TRBJ2-3
v_call: TRBV19
d_call: -
clone_size: -
cdr3_nt: TGTGCCAGTAGGCGCGGGATAGGGGATACGCAGTATTTT
cdr3_aa: CASRRGIGDTQYF

j_call: TRBJ2-5
v_call: TRBV11-3
d_call: -
clone_size: -
cdr3_nt: TGTGCCAGCAGCTTAGGAGCGGCAGGGGTCCAAGAGACCCAGTACTTC
cdr3_aa: CASSLGAAGVQETQYF

j_call: TRBJ1-1
v_call: TRBV2
d_call: -
clone_size: -
cdr3_nt: TGTGCCAGCCAACCGCAGAAGAACACTGAAGCTTTCTTT
cdr3_aa: CASQPQKNTEAFF

j_call: TRBJ2-7
v_call: TRBV28
d_call: -
clone_size: -
cdr3_nt: TGTGCCAGCAGACTTGCCTTTGGGGCTCTCTACGAGCAGTACTTC
cdr3_aa: CASRLAFGALYEQYF

j_call: TRBJ2-1
v_call: TRBV11-2
d_call: TRBD2
clone_size: -
cdr3_nt: TGTGCCAGCAGCAAGGGACTAGCGGGCTCCTACAATGAGCAGTTCTTC
cdr3_aa: CASSKGLAGSYNEQFF

j_call: TRBJ2-7
v_call: TRBV5-8
d_call: TRBD1
clone_size: -
cdr3_nt: TGTGCCAGCAACCCCGGTTCATGGACAGGAACCTACGAGCAGTACTTC
cdr3_aa: CASNPGSWTGTYEQYF

j_call: TRBJ2-5
v_call: TRBV19
d_call: -
clone_size: -
cdr3_nt: TGTGCCAGTAGTATAAGGAGAGAGACCCAGTACTTC
cdr3_aa: CASSIRRETQYF

j_call: TRBJ2-5
v_call: TRBV6-4
d_call: TRBD1
clone_size: -
cdr3_nt: TGTGCCAGCAGTGCCACTCGTACAGGGGAAAAGACCCAGTACTTC
cdr3_aa: CASSATRTGEKTQYF

j_call: TRBJ1-6
v_call: TRBV27
d_call: -
clone_size: -
cdr3_nt: TGTGCCAGCAGTCCCCCTACCCGGGGTAATTCACCCCTCCACTTT
cdr3_aa: CASSPPTRGNSPLHF

j_call: TRBJ1-5
v_call: TRBV7-9
d_call: -
clone_size: -
cdr3_nt: TGTGCCAGCAGCTCAGGGATCTCTAGCAATCAGCCCCAGCATTTT
cdr3_aa: CASSSGISSNQPQHF

j_call: TRBJ1-5
v_call: TRBV6-5
d_call: -
clone_size: -
cdr3_nt: TGTGCCAGCAGTTACGGAGACCCGGGGCAGCCCCAGCATTTT
cdr3_aa: CASSYGDPGQPQHF

j_call: TRBJ2-2
v_call: TRBV28
d_call: -
clone_size: -
cdr3_nt: TGTGCCAGCAGTGTGGAGTCTGAGGGCACCGGGGAGCTGTTTTTT
cdr3_aa: CASSVESEGTGELFF

j_call: TRBJ1-4
v_call: TRBV28
d_call: -
clone_size: -
cdr3_nt: TGTGCCAGCAGTTCGACAGAGAATAATGAAAAACTGTTTTTT
cdr3_aa: CASSSTENNEKLFF

j_call: TRBJ2-7
v_call: TRBV19
d_call: -
clone_size: -
cdr3_nt: TGTGCCAGTAGTATCCCAGGAGGGTCCGTATACGAGCAGTACTTC
cdr3_aa: CASSIPGGSVYEQYF

j_call: TRBJ1-5
v_call: TRBV28
d_call: TRBD1
clone_size: -
cdr3_nt: TGTGCCAGCAGGCTTGACAGGGGAGGAATAGTCCAGCCCCAGCATTTT
cdr3_aa: CASRLDRGGIVQPQHF

j_call: TRBJ1-6
v_call: TRBV28
d_call: -
clone_size: -
cdr3_nt: TGTGCCAGCAGTTGGGCAGGGCTGTCGTCAGGTTCACCCCTCCACTTT
cdr3_aa: CASSWAGLSSGSPLHF

j_call: TRBJ2-1
v_call: TRBV10-2
d_call: -
clone_size: -
cdr3_nt: TGCGCCAGCAGTTCAGGGGCATCCTACAATGAGCAGTTCTTC
cdr3_aa: CASSSGASYNEQFF

j_call: TRBJ2-7
v_call: TRBV7-2
d_call: -
clone_size: -
cdr3_nt: TGTGCCAGCAGCCCCCTAGGTCTCCACGAGCAGTACTTC
cdr3_aa: CASSPLGLHEQYF

j_call: TRBJ1-4
v_call: TRBV9
d_call: -
clone_size: few
cdr3_nt: TGTGCCAGCAGCGTAGAGGACAGTTTTAATGAAAAACTGTTTTTT
cdr3_aa: CASSVEDSFNEKLFF

j_call: TRBJ2-1
v_call: TRBV27
d_call: TRBD2
clone_size: once
cdr3_nt: TGTGCCAGCAGAGAAGCGGGAGCGCACAATGAGCAGTTCTTC
cdr3_aa: CASREAGAHNEQFF

j_call: TRBJ2-1
v_call: TRBV9
d_call: -
clone_size: -
cdr3_nt: TGTGCCAGCACCCAAACTAGGGGGGGTGGCAACAATGAGCAGTTCTTC
cdr3_aa: CASTQTRGGGNNEQFF

j_call: TRBJ2-1
v_call: TRBV5-1
d_call: TRBD1
clone_size: -
cdr3_nt: TGCGCCAGCAGCCCTGGACAGGGCAGGGGGAATGAGCAGTTCTTC
cdr3_aa: CASSPGQGRGNEQFF

j_call: TRBJ1-4
v_call: TRBV6-5
d_call: TRBD1
clone_size: -
cdr3_nt: TGTGCCAGCAGAGTACAGGGGGCTGGGGAAAAACTGTTTTTT
cdr3_aa: CASRVQGAGEKLFF

j_call: TRBJ2-3
v_call: TRBV28
d_call: TRBD2
clone_size: -
cdr3_nt: TGTGCCAGCAGCATAGCGGGAGCTACAGATACGCAGTATTTT
cdr3_aa: CASSIAGATDTQYF

j_call: TRBJ2-7
v_call: TRBV6-5
d_call: -
clone_size: -
cdr3_nt: TGTGCCAGCCGTAGCAGGCGGGATGGGTCCTACGAGCAGTACTTC
cdr3_aa: CASRSRRDGSYEQYF

j_call: TRBJ2-7
v_call: TRBV15
d_call: -
clone_size: -
cdr3_nt: TGTGCCACCAGCAGAGGACAGCTGTTGGGACTCGGCATGAGGGAGCAGTACTTC
cdr3_aa: CATSRGQLLGLGMREQYF

j_call: TRBJ1-2
v_call: TRBV6-5
d_call: TRBD1
clone_size: -
cdr3_nt: TGTGCCAGCAGTTACTCCAAGACAGGGGCCCCGGATGGCTACACCTTC
cdr3_aa: CASSYSKTGAPDGYTF

j_call: TRBJ2-1
v_call: TRBV11-2
d_call: TRBD2
clone_size: -
cdr3_nt: TGTGCCAGCAGCTTGAGACTAGCGGGAGCTGATGAGCAGTTCTTC
cdr3_aa: CASSLRLAGADEQFF

j_call: TRBJ1-5
v_call: TRBV19
d_call: TRBD1
clone_size: -
cdr3_nt: TGTGCCAGTAGTATAGCCTGGGGACAGGGGAGGGGCAATCAGCCCCAGCATTTT
cdr3_aa: CASSIAWGQGRGNQPQHF

j_call: TRBJ2-7
v_call: TRBV19
d_call: TRBD1
clone_size: -
cdr3_nt: TGTGCCAGTAGTATGACAGGGAAGGACGAGCAGTACTTC
cdr3_aa: CASSMTGKDEQYF

j_call: TRBJ1-2
v_call: TRBV11-3
d_call: TRBD1
clone_size: -
cdr3_nt: TGTGCCAGCAGCCTAACAGGGGAAGGTGGCTACACCTTC
cdr3_aa: CASSLTGEGGYTF

j_call: TRBJ1-1
v_call: TRBV18
d_call: -
clone_size: once
cdr3_nt: TGTGCCAGCTCACCACGGGGGGACACTGAAGCTTTCTTT
cdr3_aa: CASSPRGDTEAFF